This TCR beta chain was identified during a study of blood T cell repertoires in COVID-19 (dated by TCRdb to 2018 to 2020). Regarding the research as a whole: The collaborator samples originated in the United States, Italy and Spain and spanned the acute and convalescent phases of COVID-19. The material from the prospective study consisted of cDNA or gDNA derived from T cells, B-cell-depleted T cells, or PBMCs. Samples were obtained from the ongoing ImmuneRACE study (first 160 participants) and from about 1,300 subjects provided by 6 global collaborators. The dataset comprised deeply sampled blood TCRbeta repertoires from subjects exposed to, actively infected with, or recovered from COVID-19. The repertoires were released in a freely available public database meant as a resource for research on the immune response to SARS-CoV-2. Where HLA class I and class II types were available, the types were taken from metadata supplied by the sample provider, not from assay-based typing. A de-identified subject ID, COVID-19 status, age in years and sex were almost always included in the sample metadata.

TCRbeta CDR3 regions were amplified from genomic DNA using the immunoSEQ Assay, a bias-controlled multiplex PCR. In the paper's pipeline: Nucleated cell counts per sample were estimated from amplification of reference gene primers within the assay. To quantify the absolute abundance of each unique TCRbeta CDR3 rearrangement, sequence reads were collapsed and filtered. For each sample, productive Simpson clonality was calculated as the square root of Simpson's diversity index across productive rearrangements. What TCRdb holds here is the immuneACCESS table cut down to in-frame rearrangements. Part of the clones is not present; checked against another copy, under half of the missing clones reflect an unresolved V gene, and the others are unexplained. V, J and clone size derive from that table, while D and trimming were established from the DNA sequence. The sample contains about 260,000 clones, about 86% of them found a single time. Approximately 2% of the sample is taken by the ten largest.

The V end gives up 8 bases and the J end 2 bases, leaving 4 bases in the junction not matched to a gene. Reading the germline V gene gives CDR1 SNHLY and CDR2 FYNNEI. The CDR3 sequence holds 13 residues, the cysteine and phenylalanine included. The read is trimmed to its CDR3 DNA, 39 bases read in frame from base 1. Study-wide conclusions, independent of this receptor: Clinical and demographic metadata were provided uncurated, with the amount varying by source and participant.

In the case of this clone: What antigen it recognizes has not been identified. Base qualities are not recorded, but no much larger clone differs from it by a single base.

Whole blood was collected in K2EDTA tubes by collaborating institutions according to the institutions' own protocols. For TCRbeta analysis, collaborators shipped samples in one of three forms: frozen whole blood, isolated PBMCs, or DNA extracted from either of those sample types. The clonotype was recovered from a man aged 30-40 years with active or convalescent COVID-19. The sequenced material came from peripheral blood. This chain joins TRBV2 to TRBJ2-7; 9 middle bases align to TRBD1. The CDR3 region has the sequence CASRTGEPYEQYF. In nucleotides, the sequence is TGTGCCAGCCGGACAGGGGAACCCTACGAGCAGTACTTC.